These 24 T cell receptor beta chains share one sample of origin, sequenced in a study of blood T cell repertoires in COVID-19. TCRdb's table, derived via immunoSEQ multiplex PCR, lists solely in-frame clones and lacks some. The sample shows fewer than 180,000 clones, approximately 83% of them seen only once. Sequencing used peripheral blood. The receptors originated from a man in his 70s with acute or convalescent COVID-19.

The rearrangement links TRBV28 to TRBJ2-7; TRBD1 might be the D (6 bases). Germline CDR1 is MDHEN and CDR2 is SYDVKM. Trimming stripped 4 bases from V and 0 bases from J, with 25 bases between. CDR3 length: 19 amino acids. The CDR3 loop reads CASSSRTRRQGIPSYEQYF. The CDR3 DNA reads TGTGCCAGCAGTTCTCGGACACGGAGGCAGGGGATTCCCTCCTACGAGCAGTACTTC.

The chain joins TRBV5-6 to TRBJ2-1; 12 bases match TRBD1. Germline values: CDR1 SGHDT, CDR2 YYEEEE. CDR3 length equals 15 residues. V lost 4 bases and J lost 5; bases outside the gene matches: 4. The CDR3 DNA sequence: TGTGCCAGCAGCATAGGGACAGGGGGCCACAATGAGCAGTTCTTC. It is translated as CASSIGTGGHNEQFF.

This clone occurred once. V usage is TRBV7-2 and J usage is TRBJ2-5; maybe TRBD1 (5 bases). V was trimmed by 4 bases and J by 4 bases, leaving 10 bases between them. The CDR3 sequence is 13 residues long. In germline, CDR1 is SGHTA, CDR2 FQGNSA. The CDR3 DNA follows: TGTGCCAGCAGCTCCCTAGGGGTAGAGACCCAGTACTTC. It translates to CASSSLGVETQYF.

The V and J genes are TRBV28 and TRBJ2-1, with 12 bases aligning to TRBD2. Germline V lookup: CDR1 MDHEN, CDR2 SYDVKM. The trim removed 5 bases at V and 5 bases at J, leaving 4 bases unmatched. This CDR3 is 15 amino acids long. The CDR3 DNA sequence: TGTGCCAGCAGTCCTCGGACTAGCGGGAACAATGAGCAGTTCTTC. Amino acid sequence: CASSPRTSGNNEQFF.

The rearrangement joins TRBV7-9 to TRBJ2-1, with a tentative D call TRBD1 (7 bases). The CDR3 runs 12 residues. Germline V gene data show CDR1 as SEHNR and CDR2 as FQNEAQ (reference sequence). Deletions cut 5 bases from V and 10 bases from J, with 12 bases between. CDR3 DNA: TGTGCCAGCAGCGGAGGGGGCGGGGAGCAGTTCTTC. Amino acid sequence: CASSGGGGEQFF. The complete variable domain, with remaining parts taken from reference TRBV7-9 and TRBJ2-1, reads DTGVSQNPRHKITKRGQNVTFRCDPISEHNRLYWYRQTLGQGPEFLTYFQNEAQLEKSRLLSDRFSAERPKGSFSTLEIQRTEQGDSAMYLCASSGGGGEQFFGPGTRLTVL.

V gene TRBV7-9 combines with J gene TRBJ2-1; D may be TRBD1 (5 bases). The CDR3 is 15 residues long. Trimming took off 2 bases at V and 5 bases at J, with 13 bases between the two ends. CDR1 is SEHNR and CDR2 is FQNEAQ in the germline V gene (reference sequence). The CDR3 loop reads CASSLSTTAHNEQFF. In nucleotides, the CDR3 is TGTGCCAGCAGCTTATCCACGACAGCGCACAATGAGCAGTTCTTC.

DNA for the CDR3: TGTGCCAGCAGCCGGGGGACTTTCACAGATACGCAGTATTTT. This gives the protein CASSRGTFTDTQYF. This chain uses TRBV5-6 with TRBJ2-3, with a tentative D call TRBD2 (6 bases). The CDR3 sequence is 14 residues long. Germline lookup yields CDR1 SGHDT and CDR2 YYEEEE. With 4 bases removed from V and 2 bases from J, the gap between germline ends came to 11 bases.

The genes are TRBV15 and TRBJ1-1; TRBD1 matches 9 bases. Losses at the gene ends were 0 bases for V and 3 bases for J; bases not matched to a gene: 5. In germline, CDR1 is LNHNV, CDR2 YYDKDF (reference sequence). This CDR3 contains 16 residues. The CDR3 DNA reads as TGTGCCACCAGCAGAGAAGTCGGGACAGGGCACACTGAAGCTTTCTTT. Its protein product is CATSREVGTGHTEAFF.

Points on this clone: Additional DNA sequences in this sample encode the identical CDR3. The rearrangement uses TRBV19 and TRBJ1-1; 8 bases are a match to TRBD1. Germline lookup yields CDR1 LNHDA and CDR2 SQIVND (reference sequence). The V and J ends lost 5 bases and 7 bases, in that order; junction bases with no gene match: 3. The CDR3 length is 12 residues. This CDR3 is CASSPGQGEAFF. The CDR3 DNA sequence: TGTGCCAGTAGTCCCGGACAGGGTGAAGCTTTCTTT.

This clone was seen a handful of times. CDR3: CATSDRTGSSNQPQHF. The CDR3 nucleotides read TGTGCCACCAGTGACAGGACAGGGTCGTCCAATCAGCCCCAGCATTTT. The V and J genes are TRBV24-1 and TRBJ1-5; 8 bases match TRBD1. There are 16 residues in the CDR3. Germline values: CDR1 KGHDR, CDR2 SFDVKD. V lost 4 bases and J lost 3; bases outside the gene matches: 7.

The chain couples TRBV24-1 to TRBJ2-3; 8 nucleotides line up with TRBD1. The V segment lost 2 bases and the J segment 1 base; nucleotides outside the gene matches: 7. Germline loops: CDR1 KGHDR, CDR2 SFDVKD. This CDR3 is 17 amino acids long. The CDR3 region is CATSDSLTGEGTDTQYF. CDR3 sequence (DNA): TGTGCCACCAGTGATTCCCTGACAGGGGAGGGCACAGATACGCAGTATTTT.

The gene calls are TRBV6-1 and TRBJ1-6, with 7 bases identical to TRBD1. The junction had 9 bases not matched to a gene; V was cut back by 6 bases and J by 7 bases. From germline, CDR1 is MNHNS and CDR2 SASEGT. This CDR3 is 15 amino acids long. CDR3 sequence reads: CASSSRQGENSPLHF. The CDR3 coding sequence is TGTGCCAGCAGCTCCCGACAGGGCGAGAATTCACCCCTCCACTTT.

CDR3 DNA sequence: TGCGCCAGCAGCCCGGACCGGACTTCCTACAATGAGCAGTTCTTC. This codes for CASSPDRTSYNEQFF. The rearrangement links TRBV5-1 to TRBJ2-1, with a weak D call TRBD2 (5 bases). CDR1 is SGHRS and CDR2 is YFSETQ in the germline V gene. This CDR3 has 15 residues. V shed 4 bases and J shed 1 base, with 12 bases lying between them.

The chain joins TRBV27 to TRBJ2-3; D remains unclear. Per germline, CDR1 MNHEY and CDR2 SMNVEV (reference sequence). The germline V and J ends were trimmed by 3 bases and 4 bases, with 8 bases remaining between them. The CDR3 contains 13 residues. CDR3 DNA sequence: TGTGCCAGCAGTTTCAATTCCCCAGATACGCAGTATTTT. Encoded protein: CASSFNSPDTQYF.

In its sample, this clone was seen once. This chain links TRBV27 with TRBJ2-1; D gene ambiguous. CDR3 length equals 14 residues. Germline loops: CDR1 MNHEY, CDR2 SMNVEV (reference sequence). Trimming shortened V by 5 bases and J by 8 bases, and 16 bases separated the two germline ends. The CDR3 here is CASSKPETLDEQFF. The CDR3 nucleotides are TGTGCCAGCAGTAAGCCGGAGACGTTGGATGAGCAGTTCTTC.

V is TRBV5-4 and J is TRBJ1-3; D unresolved. Germline V CDR1 and CDR2: SGHNT, YYREEE (reference sequence). This CDR3 spans 16 amino acids. V lost 1 base and J lost 0, with 11 bases in between. CDR3 in DNA: TGTGCCAGCAGCTTGAACGGGAGGAGCTCTGGAAACACCATATATTTT. The encoded protein is CASSLNGRSSGNTIYF.

The chain joins TRBV11-2 to TRBJ2-1; 10 bases are shared with TRBD2. The length of the CDR3 is 15 residues. Trimming cost V 0 bases and J 7 bases; bases outside gene matches: 3. The germline gives CDR1 SGHAT, CDR2 FQNNGV. As DNA, the CDR3 is TGTGCCAGCAGCTTAGAGGCTAGCGGGGGTAATGAGCAGTTCTTC. As protein: CASSLEASGGNEQFF.

The chain has TRBV7-3 and TRBJ2-2, with D perhaps TRBD1 (6 bases). V was pared by 0 bases and J by 7 bases, with 9 bases between. There are 14 residues in the CDR3. The V gene's germline CDR1 is SGHTA and CDR2 FQGTGA. The CDR3 DNA reads TGTGCCAGCAGCTTAACGGGGGCTGGCGGGGAGCTGTTTTTT. Translated, it gives CASSLTGAGGELFF.

This chain uses TRBV7-2 with TRBJ1-2, with D maybe TRBD1 (5 bases). Looked up from germline, CDR1 is SGHTA and CDR2 is FQGNSA. Trimming removed 7 bases from V and 4 bases from J, with 16 bases in between. The CDR3 contains 14 residues. The CDR3 nucleotides are TGTGCCAGCAACCCAAACGGGGGGGGCTATGGCTACACCTTC. Its protein product is CASNPNGGGYGYTF.

The rearrangement joins TRBV28 to TRBJ2-7; perhaps TRBD2 as D (6 bases). CDR3 length: 13 residues. Germline V gene sequence: CDR1 MDHEN, CDR2 SYDVKM. Trimming shortened V by 5 bases and J by 4 bases, and 12 bases separated the two germline ends. As DNA, the CDR3 is TGTGCCAGCAGTAAGGTCCGGGGGTACGAGCAGTACTTC. Translated, it gives CASSKVRGYEQYF.

The genes are TRBV11-3 and TRBJ2-3, with a weak D call TRBD1 (5 bases). This CDR3 has 13 amino acids. V was pared by 3 bases and J by 2 bases, with 6 bases between. Germline CDR1 is SGHNT and CDR2 is YENEEA. CDR3 in DNA: TGTGCCAGCAGCTTTGGGGCCACAGATACGCAGTATTTT. Its translation is CASSFGATDTQYF.

The rearrangement links TRBV19 to TRBJ1-2; 8 positions match TRBD1. CDR3 length: 15 amino acids. Germline V lookup: CDR1 LNHDA, CDR2 SQIVND (reference sequence). The V gene end was trimmed by 4 bases and the J gene end by 8 bases; junction bases not matched to a gene: 12. The CDR3 loop is CASSTADRAHDGYTF. DNA for the CDR3: TGTGCCAGTAGTACTGCGGACAGGGCGCACGACGGCTACACCTTC.

The DNA of the CDR3 is TGCGCCAGCAGCCTCTGGGACAGGGGGCACGAGCAGTACTTC. This codes for CASSLWDRGHEQYF. This chain joins TRBV4-1 and TRBJ2-7, with 12 bases that match TRBD1. Germline lookup yields CDR1 MGHRA and CDR2 YSYEKL. Trimming removed 4 bases from V and 5 bases from J; junction bases left unmatched: 3. This CDR3 region has 14 residues.

This rearrangement joins TRBV21-1 to TRBJ1-4. TRBV21-1 is classified as a pseudogene. This CDR3 is 16 amino acids long. CDR3 amino acids: CASSNPPSGSNEKLFF. Here the CDR3 DNA reads TGTGCCAGCAGTAATCCTCCGTCGGGGAGCAATGAAAAACTGTTTTTT.